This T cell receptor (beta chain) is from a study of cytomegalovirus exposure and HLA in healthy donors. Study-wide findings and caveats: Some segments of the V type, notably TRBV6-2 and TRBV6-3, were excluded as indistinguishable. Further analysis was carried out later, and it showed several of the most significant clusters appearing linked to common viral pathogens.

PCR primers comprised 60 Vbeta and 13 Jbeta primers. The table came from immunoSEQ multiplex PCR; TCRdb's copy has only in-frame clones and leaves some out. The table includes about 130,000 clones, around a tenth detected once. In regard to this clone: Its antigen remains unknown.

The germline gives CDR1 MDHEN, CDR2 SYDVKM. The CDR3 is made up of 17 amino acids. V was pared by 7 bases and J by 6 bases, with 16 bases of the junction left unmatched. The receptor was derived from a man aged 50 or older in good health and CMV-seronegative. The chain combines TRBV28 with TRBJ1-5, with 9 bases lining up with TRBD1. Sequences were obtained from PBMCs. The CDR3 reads CASNGSGQGRIGQPQHF. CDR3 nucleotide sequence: TGTGCCAGCAACGGGAGTGGACAGGGGAGAATCGGTCAGCCCCAGCATTTT.